These 27 T cell receptor beta chains share one sample of origin, sequenced in a study of PD-1 blockade in classical Hodgkin lymphoma. Brentuximab vedotin exposure varied, and every patient relapsed after autologous stem cell transplantation. TCRdb's table, derived via immunoSEQ multiplex PCR, lists solely in-frame clones and lacks some. The sample has about 150,000 clones; about 78% are singletons. The sample in question was peripheral blood mononuclear cells (PBMCs), obtained before the second cycle of nivolumab. These receptors were collected from a human donor with classical Hodgkin lymphoma.

V and J are TRBV25-1 and TRBJ2-1; 8 positions agree with TRBD2. There are 14 residues in the CDR3. Per germline, CDR1 MGHDK and CDR2 SYGVNS. V shed 5 bases, J shed 3 bases, and the junction held 3 bases outside the gene matches. CDR3 region: CASSSSGDYNEQFF. In nucleotides, the CDR3 is TGTGCCAGCAGTAGTAGCGGGGACTACAATGAGCAGTTCTTC.

The J gene is TRBJ1-1, the V gene TRBV7-8, with TRBD1 matching over 8 bases. Trimming at V came to 4 bases and at J to 2 bases, leaving 9 bases not matched to a gene. Germline CDR1 and CDR2: SGHVS and FQNEAQ. There are 16 residues in the CDR3. The CDR3 reads CASSSDREGPNTEAFF. Written as DNA, the CDR3 is TGTGCCAGCAGCTCGGACAGGGAGGGCCCAAACACTGAAGCTTTCTTT. Filled out from reference TRBV7-8 and TRBJ1-1, the complete variable domain reads GAGVSQSPRYKVAKRGQDVALRCDPISGHVSLFWYQQALGQGPEFLTYFQNEAQLDKSGLPSDRFFAERPEGSVSTLKIQRTQQEDSAVYLCASSSDREGPNTEAFFGQGTRLTVV.

The V call is TRBV25-1, the J call TRBJ1-1; unclear D gene. The CDR3 has 13 amino acids. The germline gives CDR1 MGHDK, CDR2 SYGVNS. V was cut by 1 base and J by 7 bases, with 10 bases left in between. CDR3 nucleotide sequence: TGTGCCAGCAGTGAATCCCCCCCAGATGAAGCTTTCTTT. This translates into CASSESPPDEAFF.

The chain joins TRBV6-1 to TRBJ2-5; 13 nucleotides agree with TRBD2. This CDR3 has 15 residues. J gave up 2 bases and V 7 bases, and 4 bases lay outside the gene matches. Germline loops: CDR1 MNHNS, CDR2 SASEGT. The CDR3 sequence: CASKMGLAGQETQYF. The CDR3 DNA is TGTGCCAGCAAGATGGGACTAGCGGGACAAGAGACCCAGTACTTC.

The CDR3 DNA follows: TGTGCCAGCAGGCTCCGGGTCGGGTGGAGGAACACCGGGGAGCTGTTTTTT. It is translated as CASRLRVGWRNTGELFF. The chain carries TRBV28 and TRBJ2-2; D not resolved. The CDR3 has 17 residues. V was pared by 6 bases and J by 1 base, with 18 bases between. The germline V gene has CDR1 MDHEN and CDR2 SYDVKM. Full variable domain (missing parts from reference TRBV28 and TRBJ2-2): DVKVTQSSRYLVKRTGEKVFLECVQDMDHENMFWYRQDPGLGLRLIYFSYDVKMKEKGDIPEGYSVSREKKERFSLILESASTNQTSMYLCASRLRVGWRNTGELFFGEGSRLTVL.

The V call is TRBV19, the J call TRBJ1-5; 7 positions agree with TRBD1. V lost 11 bases to trimming and J lost 2 bases; unmatched junction nucleotides: 3. The CDR3 spans 12 residues. CDR1 LNHDA and CDR2 SQIVND come from the germline V gene (reference sequence). In nucleotides, the CDR3 is TGTGCCTCCGGGACAGGCAATCAGCCCCAGCATTTT. Translating gives CASGTGNQPQHF. Full variable domain (rest looked up from reference TRBV19 and TRBJ1-5): DGGITQSPKYLFRKEGQNVTLSCEQNLNHDAMYWYRQDPGQGLRLIYYSQIVNDFQKGDIAEGYSVSREKKESFPLTVTSAQKNPTAFYLCASGTGNQPQHFGDGTRLSIL.

V and J are TRBV7-2 and TRBJ2-7; no definite D call. In germline, CDR1 is SGHTA, CDR2 FQGNSA. Trimming took off 4 bases at V and 2 bases at J, with 12 bases between the two ends. The CDR3 has 14 amino acids. The CDR3 DNA follows: TGTGCCAGCAGCTCACGGACCGTACCCTACGAGCAGTACTTC. Its translation is CASSSRTVPYEQYF.

V is TRBV15 and J is TRBJ2-3; the match to TRBD2 covers 7 bases. The CDR3 spans 17 residues. Germline V gene sequence: CDR1 LNHNV, CDR2 YYDKDF (reference sequence). The V and J ends lost 1 base and 4 bases, in that order; junction bases with no gene match: 11. CDR3 nucleotide sequence: TGTGCCACCAGCAGAGGCCCCATTCGCGGGGGTGCAGATACGCAGTATTTT. The encoded protein is CATSRGPIRGGADTQYF.

V and J are TRBV6-1 and TRBJ1-2; D may be TRBD1 (5 bases). The CDR3 has 14 amino acids. Germline-derived CDR1 and CDR2 are MNHNS and SASEGT. Trimming stripped 1 base from V and 6 bases from J, with 12 bases between. This CDR3 is CASSEVGARNGYTF. The DNA for the CDR3 is TGTGCCAGCAGTGAAGTAGGGGCGCGGAATGGCTACACCTTC.

This clone came up once. The genes are TRBV18 and TRBJ1-5; D is possibly TRBD1 (5 bases). The V and J ends lost 8 bases and 5 bases respectively, with 13 bases between them. Germline V gene data show CDR1 as KGHSH and CDR2 as LQKENI. This CDR3 has 13 amino acids. The CDR3 loop reads CASAGRSDQPQHF. The CDR3 DNA follows: TGTGCCAGCGCGGGACGGAGCGATCAGCCCCAGCATTTT.

This clone was picked up a small number of times. The V gene is TRBV11-3, the J gene TRBJ1-1, with a tentative D call TRBD1 (5 bases). Germline V CDR1 and CDR2: SGHNT, YENEEA. This CDR3 contains 13 residues. The V and J ends lost 4 bases and 4 bases respectively, with 10 bases between them. The CDR3 sequence is CASSSWGTTEAFF. As DNA, the CDR3 is TGTGCCAGCAGCTCATGGGGGACCACTGAAGCTTTCTTT.

The chain is built from TRBV5-4 and TRBJ2-2; 9 bases align to TRBD1. Germline lookup yields CDR1 SGHNT and CDR2 YYREEE (reference sequence). The CDR3 covers 15 residues. J lost 3 bases, V lost 4 bases, and 4 bases had no gene match. CDR3 nucleotide sequence: TGTGCCAGCAGCGATCGGACAGGGGACACCGGGGAGCTGTTTTTT. It is translated as CASSDRTGDTGELFF. The full variable domain, its missing parts supplied by reference TRBV5-4 and TRBJ2-2, is ETGVTQSPTHLIKTRGQQVTLRCSSQSGHNTVSWYQQALGQGPQFIFQYYREEENGRGNFPPRFSGLQFPNYSSELNVNALELDDSALYLCASSDRTGDTGELFFGEGSRLTVL.

The J gene is TRBJ2-3, the V gene TRBV10-3; tentative D call: TRBD1 (6 bases). Germline CDR1 reads ENHRY; CDR2 reads SYGVKD. V dropped 4 bases and J dropped 3 bases, with 11 bases sitting between them. The CDR3 has 14 amino acids. CDR3 loop: CAISASDRTDTQYF. The CDR3 bases are TGTGCCATCAGTGCTTCGGACAGAACAGATACGCAGTATTTT.

This clone showed up just a few times. J is TRBJ2-7 and V is TRBV20-1; D gene ambiguous. The germline CDR1 and CDR2 sequences are DFQATT and SNEGSKA (reference sequence). The V end lost 7 bases, the J end lost 2 bases, and 6 bases lay between the germline ends. The CDR3 runs to 10 residues. Here the CDR3 reads CSECPYEQYF. CDR3 bases: TGCAGTGAATGTCCCTACGAGCAGTACTTC.

This clone appeared a few times. The chain links TRBV9 to TRBJ2-2; D not resolved. Trimming stripped 5 bases from V and 1 base from J, with 3 bases between. This CDR3 region has 12 residues. Germline loops: CDR1 SGDLS, CDR2 YYNGEE. The DNA of the CDR3 is TGTGCCAGCAGTGTGAACACCGGGGAGCTGTTTTTT. It translates to CASSVNTGELFF.

V usage is TRBV12-5 and J usage is TRBJ2-1; the D is unclear. The CDR3 spans 11 residues. Germline-derived CDR1 and CDR2 are LGHNT and FRNRAP. V was shortened by 10 bases and J by 5 bases, with 9 bases between the two germline ends. This CDR3 reads CATSKNNEQFF. CDR3 bases: TGTGCTACCTCCAAGAACAATGAGCAGTTCTTC.

The V and J genes are TRBV5-6 and TRBJ2-1; D perhaps matches TRBD2 (6 bases). CDR3 size: 16 residues. CDR1 is SGHDT and CDR2 is YYEEEE in the germline V gene. Trimming shortened V by 1 base and J by 6 bases, and 17 bases separated the two germline ends. DNA for the CDR3: TGTGCCAGCAGCTTGCCAGGGCGGGGTAGTGGCAATGAGCAGTTCTTC. This encodes CASSLPGRGSGNEQFF.

This chain connects TRBV6-1 to TRBJ2-1; a weak D match, TRBD1 (7 bases). Germline CDR1 reads MNHNS; CDR2 reads SASEGT. Trimming took off 1 base at V and 6 bases at J, with 13 bases between the two ends. This CDR3 is built from 15 residues. The CDR3, as DNA: TGTGCCAGCAGTGAAGGGCAGGGGGGATCCAATGAGCAGTTCTTC. It is translated as CASSEGQGGSNEQFF.

There are a few counts of this clone. J is TRBJ1-2 and V is TRBV10-3; tentatively, D is TRBD1 (6 bases). There are 12 residues in the CDR3. V lost 6 bases and J lost 6, with 11 bases in between. Germline CDR1 reads ENHRY; CDR2 reads SYGVKD. The CDR3: CAISRGEDGYTF. In DNA, the CDR3 is TGTGCCATCAGCAGGGGAGAGGATGGCTACACCTTC.

V usage is TRBV6-1 and J usage is TRBJ1-4; TRBD1 matches at 9 bases. Germline V CDR1 and CDR2: MNHNS, SASEGT. The V and J ends lost 11 bases and 7 bases, in that order; junction bases with no gene match: 8. This CDR3 contains 13 residues. The CDR3 protein is CAGSGTGREKLFF. In nucleotides, the CDR3 is TGTGCCGGGTCCGGGACAGGGCGTGAAAAACTGTTTTTT.

This clone was picked up one time. This rearrangement joins TRBV18 to TRBJ2-3; D is undetermined. Between the trimmed V and J ends, which lost 0 bases and 5 bases, there was a span of 6 bases. There are 13 residues in the CDR3. Germline-derived CDR1 and CDR2 are KGHSH and LQKENI. The CDR3 reads CASSPPERDTQYF. The CDR3 DNA reads as TGTGCCAGCTCACCACCGGAACGAGATACGCAGTATTTT.

This rearrangement joins TRBV15 to TRBJ2-5; 7 nucleotides match TRBD2. The germline CDR1 and CDR2 sequences are LNHNV and YYDKDF (reference sequence). The CDR3 loop spans 15 amino acids. V trimming: 4 bases; J trimming: 3 bases; junction bases outside the gene matches: 8. The CDR3 reads CATSTGTTGEETQYF. The CDR3, as DNA: TGTGCCACCAGCACGGGGACTACCGGGGAAGAGACCCAGTACTTC.

Only a few counts were recorded for this clone. This chain uses TRBV9 with TRBJ2-5; D is unresolved. Germline lookup yields CDR1 SGDLS and CDR2 YYNGEE. The CDR3 has 13 amino acids. V gave up 5 bases and J gave up 2 bases, with 10 bases separating them. CDR3 residues: CASSNGIQETQYF. CDR3 bases: TGTGCCAGCAGTAACGGAATTCAAGAGACCCAGTACTTC.

This clone appeared a few times. The chain carries TRBV18 and TRBJ1-5, with a possible D match to TRBD1 (5 bases). Trimming stripped 4 bases from V and 5 bases from J, with 15 bases between. In germline, CDR1 is KGHSH, CDR2 LQKENI. The CDR3 contains 15 residues. CDR3 sequence: CASSRGTGTHQPQHF. CDR3 DNA: TGTGCCAGCTCACGGGGGACCGGGACTCATCAGCCCCAGCATTTT.

The V gene is TRBV6-5, the J gene TRBJ1-1; the match to TRBD1 covers 7 bases. The CDR3 has 13 amino acids. V lost 6 bases to trimming and J lost 5 bases; unmatched junction nucleotides: 6. Germline lookup yields CDR1 MNHEY and CDR2 SVGAGI. The CDR3 reads CASRRTGGTEAFF. In DNA form, the CDR3 reads TGTGCCAGCAGAAGGACAGGAGGGACTGAAGCTTTCTTT.

The chain combines TRBV5-4 with TRBJ2-7; D is uncertain. The CDR3 sequence is 15 residues long. V shed 4 bases and J shed 3 bases, with 17 bases lying between them. CDR1 is SGHNT and CDR2 is YYREEE in the germline V gene (reference sequence). The CDR3 DNA reads TGTGCCAGCAGCCGGCCTTATGAGGAAGTCTACGAGCAGTACTTC. As protein: CASSRPYEEVYEQYF.

The V gene is TRBV7-6, the J gene TRBJ2-3; no clear D. Germline loops: CDR1 SGHVS, CDR2 FNYEAQ. The V end was cut by 5 bases, the J end by 1 base, with 16 bases between. The CDR3 is 16 residues long. The CDR3 DNA is TGTGCCAGCAGCCCTATCGGGTTAGAAGGCACAGATACGCAGTATTTT. It is translated as CASSPIGLEGTDTQYF.